This T cell receptor (beta chain) was obtained from a study of blood T cell repertoires in COVID-19. Sequencing used immunoSEQ multiplex PCR; TCRdb keeps in-frame clones, though not all of them. The data contain around 220,000 clones, 80% of them singletons. Participants spanned ages about 18 to 95 years and resided in around 25 US areas. Grouping used clinical history reported by participants in a survey and questionnaire. The CDR3 length is 14 residues. Germline CDR1 and CDR2: PRHDT and FYEKMQ (reference sequence). V shed 6 bases, J shed 2 bases, and the junction held 7 bases outside the gene matches.

Specimen: PBMCs or T cells enriched from blood (not recorded which). This TCR derives from a middle-aged woman with acute COVID-19. This chain links TRBV13 with TRBJ2-7; 7 nucleotides align to TRBD1. The CDR3 coding sequence is TGTGCCAGCAGTTCTACAGGGGACACCTACGAGCAGTACTTC. It translates to CASSSTGDTYEQYF.